These 29 T cell receptor beta chains came from one sample sequenced in a study of monozygotic twins with inflammatory bowel disease. Reprocessing the 5' RACE reads, TCRdb reports a single entry for every CDR3 protein and omits DNA. The table lists fewer than 200,000 distinct CDR3 sequences. The sequencing sample was made of blood. Receptors were obtained from a human donor with ulcerative colitis or Crohn's disease, or a healthy co-twin of an affected twin (not recorded which).

The chain links TRBV6-1 to TRBJ1-1; TCRdb selects TRBD1, and the lack of DNA leaves this call unchecked. CDR3 length: 15 amino acids. The V gene's germline CDR1 is MNHNS and CDR2 SASEGT. This CDR3 is CASRSLFGAHTEAFF.

The chain carries TRBV12-3 or TRBV12-4 and TRBJ1-2. CDR3 length: 13 residues. This CDR3 reads CASSLHSNYGYTF.

The V gene is TRBV4-1, the J gene TRBJ2-3; lacking DNA, the TRBD1 call made by TCRdb goes unchecked. Germline V CDR1 and CDR2: MGHRA, YSYEKL. This CDR3 is 13 amino acids long. The CDR3 loop reads CASSQAGTDTQYF.

The chain links TRBV5-1 to TRBJ2-1; TCRdb's D call, TRBD2, is unchecked because there is no DNA. CDR1 is SGHRS, CDR2 YFSETQ, per germline. This CDR3 comprises 11 residues. The CDR3 sequence: CASGREYEQFF.

The V call is TRBV19, the J call TRBJ2-7; the D call from TCRdb, TRBD1, cannot be confirmed without DNA. CDR3 size: 14 residues. CDR1 is LNHDA and CDR2 is SQIVND in the germline V gene (reference sequence). This CDR3 is CASSTWTDPYEQYF.

The chain carries TRBV7-3 and TRBJ2-7. CDR1 and CDR2 (germline): SGHTA, FQGTGA. CDR3 size: 13 residues. CDR3 sequence reads: CASSRASRYEQYF.

V is TRBV5-5 and J is TRBJ1-5. The germline CDR1 and CDR2 sequences are SGHKS and YYEKEE (reference sequence). This CDR3 comprises 13 residues. The chain's CDR3 is CASSGDPGQPQHF.

The chain links TRBV5-1 to TRBJ2-1; TCRdb's D gene call, TRBD2, goes unchecked for lack of DNA. The CDR3 sequence is 19 residues long. In germline, CDR1 is SGHRS, CDR2 YFSETQ. CDR3 protein: CASSLRPLPAESSYNEQFF.

V is TRBV27 and J is TRBJ2-2; TCRdb's D gene call, TRBD2, goes unchecked for lack of DNA. CDR3 length: 16 residues. Germline values: CDR1 MNHEY, CDR2 SMNVEV (reference sequence). CDR3 in amino acids: CASTVVSGSRTGELFF.

This sequence joins TRBV7-8 and TRBJ1-6; TCRdb's D call, TRBD1, is unchecked because there is no DNA. The CDR3 is 13 residues long. The germline gives CDR1 SGHVS, CDR2 FQNEAQ. The CDR3: CASRRRGNSPLHF.

The J gene is TRBJ2-7, the V gene TRBV27; TCRdb gives TRBD2 as the D gene, but with no DNA this cannot be confirmed. Germline CDR1 reads MNHEY; CDR2 reads SMNVEV (reference sequence). The length of the CDR3 is 14 residues. This CDR3 is CASSLTSGQDEQYF.

J is TRBJ1-1 and V is TRBV11-2. The CDR3 is 13 amino acids. From germline, CDR1 is SGHAT and CDR2 FQNNGV. The CDR3 reads CASCHLGYTEAFF.

V and J are TRBV29-1 and TRBJ2-7; with no DNA, the TCRdb D assignment of TRBD1 cannot be verified. This CDR3 has 14 amino acids. Germline values: CDR1 SQVTM, CDR2 ANQGSEA. CDR3 region: CSILGGTASYEQYF.

The chain joins TRBV3-1 to TRBJ1-1; TCRdb's assignment of TRBD1 cannot be checked, as there is no DNA. Germline V gene data show CDR1 as LGHDT and CDR2 as YNNKEL (reference sequence). The CDR3 is 14 residues long. The CDR3 is CASSQGQGLTEAFF.

V and J are TRBV28 and TRBJ2-3; checking the TCRdb D call of TRBD1 is not possible without DNA. CDR3 length: 14 residues. Germline values: CDR1 MDHEN, CDR2 SYDVKM. The CDR3 is CASSPPVSTDTQYF.

The chain employs TRBV5-1 and TRBJ2-1. CDR1 and CDR2 from the germline V gene are SGHRS and YFSETQ. The CDR3 covers 13 residues. CDR3 in amino acids: CASSLAGDNEQFF.

This chain links TRBV6-1 with TRBJ1-4; there is no DNA to check the TCRdb D call of TRBD1. Germline values: CDR1 MNHNS, CDR2 SASEGT. This CDR3 comprises 14 residues. Here the CDR3 reads CASKPTGASEKLFF.

V usage is TRBV14 and J usage is TRBJ2-1. This CDR3 spans 14 amino acids. CDR1 SGHDN and CDR2 FVKESK come from the germline V gene. The CDR3 loop is CASSQVRTSTEQFF.

J is TRBJ2-1 and V is TRBV20-1. The CDR3 runs 14 residues. CDR1 and CDR2 (germline): DFQATT, SNEGSKA (reference sequence). This chain's CDR3 is CSATSGADYNEQFF.

The gene calls are TRBV6-1 and TRBJ2-2. Germline loops: CDR1 MNHNS, CDR2 SASEGT. The CDR3 is 15 amino acids. Here the CDR3 reads CASSEILGNTGELFF.

This chain joins TRBV7-2 and TRBJ2-7; checking the TCRdb D call of TRBD2 is not possible without DNA. Germline lookup yields CDR1 SGHTA and CDR2 FQGNSA. The CDR3 has 15 residues. The chain's CDR3 is CASCQSSGISYEQYF. Full variable domain (missing parts from reference TRBV7-2 and TRBJ2-7): GAGVSQSPSNKVTEKGKDVELRCDPISGHTALYWYRQSLGQGLEFLIYFQGNSAPDKSGLPSDRFSAERTGGSVSTLTIQRTQQEDSAVYLCASCQSSGISYEQYFGPGTRLTVT.

The rearrangement uses TRBV5-6 and TRBJ2-1; the D gene TCRdb calls, TRBD2, cannot be checked with no DNA. Germline V gives CDR1 SGHDT, CDR2 YYEEEE. The CDR3 loop spans 15 amino acids. CDR3 amino acids: CASSLRLAPYNEQFF.

The rearrangement links TRBV7-9 to TRBJ2-4. This CDR3 has 15 residues. Germline V gene lookup returns CDR1 SEHNR and CDR2 FQNEAQ (reference sequence). This CDR3 reads CASSLVRAGKNMQYF.

This chain joins TRBV29-1 and TRBJ1-6. This CDR3 region has 14 residues. Germline V CDR1 and CDR2: SQVTM, ANQGSEA. CDR3 protein: CSVEEGQINSPLHF.

The chain carries TRBV9 and TRBJ2-1. Germline V gives CDR1 SGDLS, CDR2 YYNGEE. The CDR3 is made up of 16 amino acids. The CDR3 region is CASSVEGRRHYNEQFF.

The chain couples TRBV7-2 to TRBJ2-5. CDR1 is SGHTA, CDR2 FQGNSA, per germline. The CDR3 contains 14 residues. CDR3: CASSPRGYQETQYF.

V usage is TRBV20-1 and J usage is TRBJ2-1; TCRdb's D gene call, TRBD1, goes unchecked for lack of DNA. The CDR3 spans 14 residues. Germline CDR1 is DFQATT and CDR2 is SNEGSKA (reference sequence). The CDR3 here is CSARTGQGPDEQFF.

This chain joins TRBV7-8 and TRBJ2-7; lacking DNA, the TRBD1 call made by TCRdb goes unchecked. Germline V gene sequence: CDR1 SGHVS, CDR2 FQNEAQ. The CDR3 covers 12 residues. CDR3 in amino acids: CASGTSSYEQYF. The variable domain in full, with the rest retrieved from reference TRBV7-8 and TRBJ2-7, is GAGVSQSPRYKVAKRGQDVALRCDPISGHVSLFWYQQALGQGPEFLTYFQNEAQLDKSGLPSDRFFAERPEGSVSTLKIQRTQQEDSAVYLCASGTSSYEQYFGPGTRLTVT.

The chain recombines TRBV5-1 with TRBJ2-1; the TRBD2 assignment by TCRdb is unverifiable without DNA. The CDR3 consists of 16 residues. CDR1 and CDR2 from the germline V gene are SGHRS and YFSETQ. This CDR3 reads CASSPVNRGTSYEQFF.